This T cell receptor (beta chain) was retrieved from a study of human T cells and chemical hapten exposure. In the study overall: Alopecia areata, totalis or universalis affected patients, mainly female. General observations from the study: Following DPC sensitization, TCRs present above 1 in 1000 frequency showed no change.

CDR1 and CDR2 from the germline V gene are SNHLY and FYNNEI. The germline V and J ends were trimmed by 0 bases and 3 bases, with 16 bases remaining between them. This CDR3 has 17 residues. TCRdb re-called the RACE reads through MiXCR, storing one row per CDR3 protein. This sample has some 400,000 distinct CDR3 sequences, with approximately 5.1% found just once. Turning to this clonotype: Its antigen is not identified.

Time point denoted: pre-sensitization, week 0. Documented treatment: therapeutic diphenylcyclopropenone sensitization with weekly scalp DPC. Participating donors were patients with alopecia, aged 18 to 70 years, considered appropriate candidates for DPC. This material consisted of whole blood, taken in connection with sensitization to the hapten diphenylcyclopropenone (DPC). The V gene is TRBV2, the J gene TRBJ2-3, with a possible D match to TRBD2 (8 bases). The source is a woman aged 50 to 60 with alopecia areata. Some clones in this sample may be carry-over from other donors' samples. The CDR3 bases are TGTGCCAGCAGTGAAGCGCCCAGCGGGGGACAGACAGATACGCAGTATTTT. Its translation: CASSEAPSGGQTDTQYF.